These T cell receptor beta chains were read from a single sample in a study of OX40 agonist ivuxolimab in advanced cancers. Clones were sequenced by immunoSEQ multiplex PCR, and TCRdb holds only the in-frame ones, with some missing. The sample yields about 36,000 clones, 78% seen once. This specimen consisted of CD4+ or CD8+ T cells sorted from blood, obtained in a trial of the OX40 agonist ivuxolimab. The origin of the receptors is an adult with an advanced solid tumor such as melanoma, head and neck, liver or kidney cancer. Both conserved end residues are trimmed from each CDR3.

>TRBV11-3|TRBJ2-1
ASSARDRGYEQF
>TRBV10-3|TRBJ2-7
ASGTGTYEQY
>TRBV30|TRBJ2-7
ALAGRTYEQY
>TRBV19|TRBJ1-2
ASSFTIRQGAWGYT
>TRBV28|TRBJ2-1
ATFTLPGNEQF
>TRBV11-1|TRBJ1-1
ASSLIRDTEAF
>TRBV9|TRBJ2-5
ASSSRDGLVETQY
>TRBV5-1|TRBJ2-2
ASSRYPGHDNGELF
>TRBV27|TRBJ2-2
ASSLFGRGTGELF
>TRBV5-1|TRBJ2-7
ASSLDGTGDYEQY
>TRBV2|TRBJ2-2
ASTGLAGGSGELF
>TRBV29-1|TRBJ2-5
SGALSRNQETQY
>TRBV11-2|TRBJ2-7
ASSQGSSYEQY
>TRBV6-1|TRBJ2-3
ASSARRAEAETQY
>TRBV18|TRBJ2-3
ASSLGRGGVDTQY
>TRBV5-6|TRBJ2-2
ASSPLGANTGELF
>TRBV6-6|TRBJ1-5
ASRTENQPQH
>TRBV7-2|TRBJ2-6
ASSLGGIGANVLT
>TRBV30|TRBJ2-5
AWSVKGPGETQY
>TRBV6-5|TRBJ2-7
ASRLRDSYEQY
>TRBV23-1|TRBJ1-4
ASSPLGRGLFEKLF
>TRBV19|TRBJ2-5
ASSIQAGKTQY
>TRBV7-9|TRBJ2-5
ASSLGRQETQY
>TRBV27|TRBJ2-7
ASSSRTGSYEQY
>TRBV2|TRBJ2-7
ASGQGESYEQY
>TRBV5-4|TRBJ2-7
ASSSAGRTYEQY
>TRBV5-1|TRBJ2-6
ASSSNYGGGGSGANVLT
>TRBV27|TRBJ2-3
ASSLYRGLTDTQY
>TRBV7-3|TRBJ2-7
ASSFSGSIGEQY
>TRBV29-1|TRBJ1-1
SVTSDSHLRAF
>TRBV27|TRBJ2-3
ASSSNPTGNTQY
>TRBV7-3|TRBJ2-1
ASSLTVAVYNEQF
>TRBV5-1|TRBJ1-1
ASSGGTDRRGAEAF
>TRBV28|TRBJ1-5
ASSLTLNQPQH
>TRBV9|TRBJ1-1
ASSSGGMNTEAF
>TRBV5-1|TRBJ2-1
ASSPGLAGLHPSNEQF
>TRBV6-6|TRBJ1-2
ASSSSRDGANYGYT
>TRBV20-1|TRBJ1-6
SARYGSPLH
>TRBV6-5|TRBJ2-1
ASSYEGTYVDEQF
>TRBV19|TRBJ1-2
ASSIQGLYGYT
>TRBV6-5|TRBJ2-5
ASSAEETQY
>TRBV11-2|TRBJ2-1
ASSPSWGHGNEQF